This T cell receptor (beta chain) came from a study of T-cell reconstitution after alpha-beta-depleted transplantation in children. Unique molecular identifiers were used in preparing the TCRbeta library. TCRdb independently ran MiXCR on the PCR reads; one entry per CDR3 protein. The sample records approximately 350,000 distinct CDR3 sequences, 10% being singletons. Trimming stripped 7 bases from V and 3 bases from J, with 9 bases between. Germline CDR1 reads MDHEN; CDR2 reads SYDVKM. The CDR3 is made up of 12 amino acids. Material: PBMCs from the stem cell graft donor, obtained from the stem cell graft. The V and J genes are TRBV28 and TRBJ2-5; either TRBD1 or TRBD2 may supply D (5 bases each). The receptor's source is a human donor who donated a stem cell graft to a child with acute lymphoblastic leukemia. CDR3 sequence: CASTRGEETQYF. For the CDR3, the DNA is TGTGCCAGCACGAGAGGGGAAGAGACCCAGTACTTC.